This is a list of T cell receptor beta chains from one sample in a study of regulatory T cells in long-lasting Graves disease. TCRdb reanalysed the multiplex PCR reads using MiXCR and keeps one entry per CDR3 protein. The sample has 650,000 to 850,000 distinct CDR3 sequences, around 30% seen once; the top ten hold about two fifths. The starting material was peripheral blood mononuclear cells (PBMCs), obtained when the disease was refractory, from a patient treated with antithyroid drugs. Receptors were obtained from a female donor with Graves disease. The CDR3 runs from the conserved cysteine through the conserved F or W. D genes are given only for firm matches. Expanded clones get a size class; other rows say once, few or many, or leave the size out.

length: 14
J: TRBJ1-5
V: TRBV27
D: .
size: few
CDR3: CASSFRGIGQPQHF
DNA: TGTGCCAGCAGTTTTCGGGGAATAGGCCAGCCCCAGCATTTT

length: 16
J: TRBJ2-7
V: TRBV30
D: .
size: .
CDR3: CAWSSPPPTDHYEQYF
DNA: TGTGCCTGGAGCTCACCCCCTCCGACAGACCACTACGAGCAGTACTTC

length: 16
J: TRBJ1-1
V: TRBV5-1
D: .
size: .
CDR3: CASSLASGPMNTEAFF
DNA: TGCGCCAGCAGCTTGGCGAGCGGACCCATGAACACTGAAGCTTTCTTT

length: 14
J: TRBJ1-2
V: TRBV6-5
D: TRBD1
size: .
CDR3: CASSYVGDSYGYTF
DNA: TGTGCCAGCAGTTACGTCGGGGACAGCTATGGCTACACCTTC

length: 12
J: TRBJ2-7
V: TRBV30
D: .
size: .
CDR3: CAWTRTGNEQYF
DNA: TGTGCCTGGACTAGAACAGGGAACGAGCAGTACTTC

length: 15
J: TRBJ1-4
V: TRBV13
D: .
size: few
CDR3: CASSFGGATNEKLFF
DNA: TGTGCCAGCAGCTTCGGAGGCGCAACTAATGAAAAACTGTTTTTT

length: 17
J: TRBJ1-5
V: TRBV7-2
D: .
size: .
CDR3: CASSLDGASYSNQPQHF
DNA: TGTGCCAGCAGCTTAGATGGGGCCAGCTATAGCAATCAGCCCCAGCATTTT

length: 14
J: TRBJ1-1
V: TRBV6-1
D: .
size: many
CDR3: CASSAETWATEAFF
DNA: TGTGCCAGCAGTGCCGAGACGTGGGCCACTGAAGCTTTCTTT

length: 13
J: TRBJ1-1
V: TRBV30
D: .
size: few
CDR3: CAWSVGLAAEAFF
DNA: TGTGCCTGGAGTGTTGGTTTGGCCGCTGAAGCTTTCTTT

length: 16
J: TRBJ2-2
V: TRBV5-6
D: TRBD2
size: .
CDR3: CASSSGLAGGTGELFF
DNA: TGTGCCAGCAGTTCAGGACTAGCGGGAGGCACCGGGGAGCTGTTTTTT

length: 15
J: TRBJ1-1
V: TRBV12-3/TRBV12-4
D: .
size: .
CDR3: CASTISGATNTEAFF
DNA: TGTGCCAGCACCATTTCAGGGGCCACGAACACTGAAGCTTTCTTT

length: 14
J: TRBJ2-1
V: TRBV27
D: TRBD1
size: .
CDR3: CASSVRDRGDEQFF
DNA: TGTGCCAGCAGTGTCCGGGACAGGGGGGATGAGCAGTTCTTC

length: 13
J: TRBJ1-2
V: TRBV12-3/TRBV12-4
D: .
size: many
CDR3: CASSSGAGYGYTF
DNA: TGTGCCAGCAGTTCAGGGGCTGGGTATGGCTACACCTTC

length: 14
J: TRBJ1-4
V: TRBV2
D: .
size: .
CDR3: CASSGQEHSTKLFF
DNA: TGTGCCAGCAGTGGACAGGAACATTCTACGAAACTGTTTTTT

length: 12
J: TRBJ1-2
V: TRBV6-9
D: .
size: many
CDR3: CASSYTNYGYTF
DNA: TGTGCCAGCAGTTACACCAACTATGGCTACACCTTC

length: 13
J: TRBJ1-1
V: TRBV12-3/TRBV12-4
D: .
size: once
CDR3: CASSFMTPGGAFF
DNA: TGTGCCAGCAGTTTCATGACACCGGGTGGAGCTTTCTTT

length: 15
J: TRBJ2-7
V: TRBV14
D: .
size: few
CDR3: CASSQELDNSYEQYF
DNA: TGTGCCAGCAGCCAAGAATTGGACAACTCCTACGAGCAGTACTTC

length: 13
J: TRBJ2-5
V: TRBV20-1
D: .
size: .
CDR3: CSARGLGEETQYF
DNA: TGCAGTGCTAGGGGGCTGGGTGAGGAGACCCAGTACTTC

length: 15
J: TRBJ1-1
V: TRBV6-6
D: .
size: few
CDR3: CASSYSRGSGSEAFF
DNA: TGTGCCAGCAGTTACTCGAGAGGTTCCGGGTCCGAAGCTTTCTTT

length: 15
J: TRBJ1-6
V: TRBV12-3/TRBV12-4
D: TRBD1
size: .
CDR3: CASSSSLQGNSPLHF
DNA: TGTGCCAGCAGTTCGTCCCTACAGGGGAATTCACCCCTCCACTTT

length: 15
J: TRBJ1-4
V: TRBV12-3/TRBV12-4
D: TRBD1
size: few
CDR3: CASSLATGKGEKLFF
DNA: TGTGCCAGCAGTTTAGCGACAGGGAAGGGTGAAAAACTGTTTTTT

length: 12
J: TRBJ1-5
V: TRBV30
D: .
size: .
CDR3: CAWSGSGQPQHF
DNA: TGTGCCTGGAGTGGGTCAGGGCAGCCCCAGCATTTT

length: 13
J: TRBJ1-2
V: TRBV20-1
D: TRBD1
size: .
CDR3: CSAPGQGIYGYTF
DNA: TGCAGTGCACCGGGACAGGGGATCTATGGCTACACCTTC

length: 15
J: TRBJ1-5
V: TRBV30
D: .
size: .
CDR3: CAWSPLRGPNQPQHF
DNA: TGTGCCTGGAGTCCCTTGAGAGGGCCCAATCAGCCCCAGCATTTT

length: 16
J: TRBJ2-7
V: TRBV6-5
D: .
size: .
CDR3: CASSYSKASDSYEQYF
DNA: TGTGCCAGCAGTTACTCGAAAGCTAGCGACTCCTACGAGCAGTACTTC

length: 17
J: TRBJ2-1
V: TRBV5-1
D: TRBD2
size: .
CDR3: CASSLERTSGRLDEQFF
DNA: TGCGCCAGCAGCCTGGAAAGGACTAGCGGGAGGTTGGATGAGCAGTTCTTC

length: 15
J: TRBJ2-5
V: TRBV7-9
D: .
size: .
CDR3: CASSPQTGALKTQYF
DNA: TGTGCCAGCAGCCCTCAGACGGGGGCCTTAAAGACCCAGTACTTC

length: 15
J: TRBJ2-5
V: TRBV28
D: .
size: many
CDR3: CASSTRSGLLGSQYF
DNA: TGTGCCAGCAGTACCCGCTCAGGGCTCCTTGGTTCCCAGTACTTC

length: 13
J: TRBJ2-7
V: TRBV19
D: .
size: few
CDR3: CASSSRTHYEQYF
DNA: TGTGCCAGCAGTTCCCGAACCCATTACGAGCAGTACTTC

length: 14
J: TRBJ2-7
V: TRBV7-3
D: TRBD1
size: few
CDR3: CASGPGDRAYEQYF
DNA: TGTGCCAGCGGCCCTGGGGACAGGGCCTACGAGCAGTACTTC

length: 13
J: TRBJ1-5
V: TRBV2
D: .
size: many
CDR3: CASKEGGNQPQHF
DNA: TGTGCCAGCAAGGAGGGGGGCAATCAGCCCCAGCATTTT

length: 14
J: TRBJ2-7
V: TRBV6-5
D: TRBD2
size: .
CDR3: CASSFSGDSYEQYF
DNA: TGTGCCAGCAGTTTTAGCGGGGACTCCTACGAGCAGTACTTC

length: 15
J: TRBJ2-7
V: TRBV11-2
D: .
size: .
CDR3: CASSPGAVRSYEQYF
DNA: TGTGCCAGCAGCCCTGGCGCAGTACGATCCTACGAGCAGTACTTC

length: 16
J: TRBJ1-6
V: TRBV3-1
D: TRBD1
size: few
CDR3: CASSQLTGTGNSPLHF
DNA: TGTGCCAGCAGCCAGCTAACCGGGACAGGGAATTCACCCCTCCACTTT

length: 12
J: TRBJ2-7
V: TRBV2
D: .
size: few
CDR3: CASSVYLYEQYF
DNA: TGTGCCAGCAGTGTTTACCTATACGAGCAGTACTTC

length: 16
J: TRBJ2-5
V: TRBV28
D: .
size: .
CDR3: CASSFPQGGVTETQYF
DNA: TGTGCCAGCAGTTTCCCCCAGGGTGGGGTCACGGAGACCCAGTACTTC

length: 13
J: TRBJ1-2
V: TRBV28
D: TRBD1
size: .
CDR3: CASRPGTAYGYTF
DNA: TGTGCCAGCAGGCCTGGGACAGCCTATGGCTACACCTTC